The present TCR beta chain was sequenced within a study of CD8+CD57+ T cells in acquired aplastic anemia. The V gene end was trimmed by 6 bases and the J gene end by 5 bases; junction bases not matched to a gene: 12. Per germline, CDR1 MDHEN and CDR2 SYDVKM. The CDR3 has 16 amino acids. Genomic DNA, serving as template, underwent TCR beta VDJ and CDR3 profiling. TCRdb analysed the reads with MiXCR anew, one entry per CDR3 protein. The sample shows around 180,000 distinct CDR3 sequences, around 50% of them seen only once. Those patients picked for sequencing had displayed CD8+CD57+ cell expansion on flow cytometry.

The sequencing sample was made of sorted CD4+, CD8+, or CD8+CD57+ T cells (not recorded which) from PBMCs. This clonotype originated in a human donor with aplastic anemia. The chain has TRBV28 and TRBJ1-2; 10 bases fit TRBD1. The CDR3 DNA reads as TGTGCCAGCAGCCCGCGGAAGGGGACAGGGGTGTATGGCTACACCTTC. This codes for CASSPRKGTGVYGYTF.